The next 2 T cell receptor beta chains were all read from a single sample in a study of metastatic and nonmetastatic thyroid tumors. Before thyroid surgery, none of the patients had received any treatment. Using MiXCR, TCRdb re-called clones from the PCR reads. This table holds tens of thousands of clones, 16% found once. The sequenced sample consisted of blood. These receptors were obtained from a female donor with papillary thyroid cancer or a benign thyroid nodule (not recorded which). Some clones in this sample may be carry-over from other donors' samples.

Ten or more counts support this clone. The genes are TRBV20-1 and TRBJ1-1; D is uncertain. The CDR3 spans 16 residues. Germline CDR1 DFQATT, CDR2 SNEGSKA (reference sequence). V was trimmed by 0 bases and J by 3 bases, leaving 17 bases between them. The CDR3 bases are TGCAGTGCTAGAGATCGGGTACAACAGCAATACACTGAAGCTTTCTTT. This translates into CSARDRVQQQYTEAFF.

V is TRBV2 and J is TRBJ2-7; TRBD1 matches 9 bases. This CDR3 has 14 residues. V was clipped by 7 bases and J by 3 bases; unmatched bases: 7. CDR1 and CDR2 from the germline V gene are SNHLY and FYNNEI. CDR3 nucleotides: TGTGCCAGCAACCTGGGACAGGGTGACTACGAGCAGTACTTC. Its translation is CASNLGQGDYEQYF.